The rows below give T cell receptor beta chains drawn from one sample of a study of OX40 agonist ivuxolimab in advanced cancers. Profiling relied on immunoSEQ multiplex PCR, and the TCRdb table lists in-frame clones only, not all of them. Among about 69,000 clones listed, roughly nine tenths were seen once. The source was CD4+ or CD8+ T cells sorted from blood, collected in a trial of the OX40 agonist ivuxolimab. The receptors here all came from an adult with an advanced solid tumor such as melanoma, head and neck, liver or kidney cancer. Each CDR3 is given with its conserved first and last residue. D genes are given only for firm matches. Part of the rows lack a size; the others show once, few, many or a class for expanded clones.

j_call	d_call	cdr3_length	clone_size	v_call	cdr3_nt	cdr3_aa
TRBJ2-2	TRBD1	17	NA	TRBV28	TGTGCCAGCAGTTTAGTGGCAGGGGGTATTTTCACCGGGGAGCTGTTTTTT	CASSLVAGGIFTGELFF
TRBJ2-3	NA	13	NA	TRBV19	TGTGCCAGTAACGGGCGGAGCACAGATACGCAGTATTTT	CASNGRSTDTQYF
TRBJ1-3	NA	14	NA	TRBV30	TGTGCCTGGAGCAGGGCATTCTCTGGAAACACCATATATTTT	CAWSRAFSGNTIYF
TRBJ2-5	NA	15	NA	TRBV27	TGTGCCAGCAGCATACAGGGTCGTTTCCTCGAGACCCAGTACTTC	CASSIQGRFLETQYF
TRBJ2-5	TRBD1	16	once	TRBV5-1	TGCGCCAGCAGCGATACCTCTGGACAGGGTGGGCGAGAGCAGTACTTC	CASSDTSGQGGREQYF
TRBJ1-2	NA	12	NA	TRBV9	TGTGCCAGCAGCGTAGTTGGTGGTGGCTACACCTTC	CASSVVGGGYTF
TRBJ2-5	NA	14	NA	TRBV6-5	TGTGCCAGCAGTATTAGGCGGGTGGGAGAGACCCAGTACTTC	CASSIRRVGETQYF
TRBJ2-5	NA	16	NA	TRBV7-7	TGTGCCAGCAGCTTAGTCAGCGCCGAATTACAAGAGACCCAGTACTTC	CASSLVSAELQETQYF
TRBJ1-1	TRBD1	14	NA	TRBV19	TGTGCCAGTAGCGGGGGACAGGGCTACACTGAAGCTTTCTTT	CASSGGQGYTEAFF
TRBJ2-7	TRBD2	16	NA	TRBV7-2	TGTGCCAGCAGCTTAGGTAGCCGCGGGGGAGGCTACGAGCAGTACTTC	CASSLGSRGGGYEQYF
TRBJ2-1	TRBD1	15	NA	TRBV11-3	TGTGCCAGCAGCTGGAGACAGGGACCGTACAATGAGCAGTTCTTC	CASSWRQGPYNEQFF
TRBJ2-2	NA	14	few	TRBV7-7	TGTGCCAGCAGTCCACAGGGATTCGGCGGGGAGCTGTTTTTT	CASSPQGFGGELFF
TRBJ1-2	NA	15	NA	TRBV18	TGTGCCAGCTCACATGGGCCAGGGACTAACTATGGCTACACCTTC	CASSHGPGTNYGYTF
TRBJ1-2	NA	12	NA	TRBV30	TGTGCCTGGACCGGGGGGAACTATGGCTACACCTTC	CAWTGGNYGYTF
TRBJ2-7	NA	14	NA	TRBV5-4	TGTGCCAGCAGCTATTGGGCCAAGCCCTACGAGCAGTACTTC	CASSYWAKPYEQYF
TRBJ1-1	NA	15	NA	TRBV9	TGTGCCAGCAGCGAGAGACCTCTTCAGGGCACTGAAGCTTTCTTT	CASSERPLQGTEAFF
TRBJ1-2	NA	13	few	TRBV9	TGTGCCAGCAGCGTAGAAACTTCTTATGGCTACACCTTC	CASSVETSYGYTF
TRBJ2-5	TRBD1	17	NA	TRBV7-9	TGTGCCAGCAGCCGGCGACAGGGTCTCGCTGACCAAGAGACCCAGTACTTC	CASSRRQGLADQETQYF
TRBJ2-2	TRBD1	16	NA	TRBV7-6	TGTGCCAGCAGCTTAGCACAGGGGTCGAACACCGGGGAGCTGTTTTTT	CASSLAQGSNTGELFF
TRBJ2-5	NA	14	few	TRBV9	TGTGCCAGCAGCGTAGGTCTAGGGGCGGAGACCCAGTACTTC	CASSVGLGAETQYF
TRBJ2-1	NA	13	NA	TRBV5-1	TGCGCCAGCAGCGACTTACAAGACAATGAGCAGTTCTTC	CASSDLQDNEQFF
TRBJ1-5	NA	12	NA	TRBV10-3	TGTGCCATCGCCGGGTTCAATCAGCCCCAGCATTTT	CAIAGFNQPQHF
TRBJ2-7	NA	13	NA	TRBV30	TGTGCCTGGAGTGTGACGGGTTATGACGAGCAGTACTTC	CAWSVTGYDEQYF
TRBJ1-5	TRBD1	17	NA	TRBV18	TGTGCCAGCTCACCACTCAACAGGGGGGGAAGCAATCAGCCCCAGCATTTT	CASSPLNRGGSNQPQHF
TRBJ2-6	TRBD1	19	once	TRBV14	TGTGCCAGCAGCCACCCGGGGGACAGGGGGCCTGGTGGGGCCAACGTCCTGACTTTC	CASSHPGDRGPGGANVLTF
TRBJ2-2	TRBD2	16	few	TRBV5-4	TGTGCCAGCAGCTTGGCTAGCGGTGTTTTCACCGGGGAGCTGTTTTTT	CASSLASGVFTGELFF
TRBJ2-3	TRBD2	13	NA	TRBV11-2	TGTGCCAGCAGAAGAAGCTGGGGGAGGGCCTCGTATTTT	CASRRSWGRASYF
TRBJ2-1	NA	14	NA	TRBV2	TGTGCCAGCACCGCGGGGTCCCCCCCCAATGAGCAGTTCTTC	CASTAGSPPNEQFF
TRBJ2-7	TRBD2	13	NA	TRBV29-1	TGCAGCGCCACGACTAGCGGGCCGTACGAGCAGTACTTC	CSATTSGPYEQYF
TRBJ1-1	NA	15	many	TRBV18	TGTGCCAGCTCACCCCGGGACACAATGAACACTGAAGCTTTCTTT	CASSPRDTMNTEAFF
TRBJ1-2	NA	12	NA	TRBV6-5	TGTGCCAGCAGTGCACGGGAGGCAGCGGGGGACTTC	CASSAREAAGDF
TRBJ1-4	NA	13	NA	TRBV7-2	TGTGCCAGCAGCTTACTCCTATCGGAAAAACTGTTTTTT	CASSLLLSEKLFF
TRBJ2-2	TRBD2	15	NA	TRBV7-2	TGTGCCAGCAGCTTTGGGCGGGAGAGGGCCGGGGAGCTGTTTTTT	CASSFGRERAGELFF
TRBJ1-2	NA	14	NA	TRBV6-5	TGTGCCAGCAGTTTCCCCCCGGGGTCGCAAGGCTACACCTTC	CASSFPPGSQGYTF
TRBJ2-1	NA	14	NA	TRBV4-3	TGCGCCAGCAGTCCGGGGGAAGGCCTCCGTGAGCAGTTCTTC	CASSPGEGLREQFF
TRBJ1-3	NA	18	NA	TRBV18	TGTGCCAGCTCACCAGCAGGGAAGGCACGTTCCTCTGGAAACACCATATATTTT	CASSPAGKARSSGNTIYF
TRBJ1-5	NA	14	NA	TRBV14	TGTGCCAGCAGCCTATCATCGGGGAATCAGCCCCAGCATTTT	CASSLSSGNQPQHF
TRBJ2-3	TRBD2	17	NA	TRBV30	TGTGCCTGGAGTGTAAAGGAGGGTAGCGGGGGCACAGATACGCAGTATTTT	CAWSVKEGSGGTDTQYF
TRBJ2-1	TRBD2	16	NA	TRBV10-3	TGTGCCATCGATCGGTCCGGGACTAGCGGGAGGGGTGAGCAGTTCTTC	CAIDRSGTSGRGEQFF
TRBJ1-2	NA	12	NA	TRBV7-2	TGTGCCAGCAGTACCGAAGTGTCTGGCTACACCTTC	CASSTEVSGYTF
TRBJ2-5	TRBD2	14	NA	TRBV13	TGTGCCAGCAGCCCCCGGGGCGGGGGGGAGACCCAGTACTTC	CASSPRGGGETQYF
TRBJ2-1	NA	17	NA	TRBV5-4	TGTGCCAGCAGCTTGGGGGGGGCCTCTAGCTCCTACAATGAGCAGTTCTTC	CASSLGGASSSYNEQFF
TRBJ2-2	TRBD2	17	NA	TRBV11-3	TGTGCCAGCAGCCCCACCGGGACTAGCGGTAACACCGGGGAGCTGTTTTTT	CASSPTGTSGNTGELFF
TRBJ1-2	TRBD1	14	NA	TRBV4-1	TGCGCCAGCAGCCAGGGGACAGGGGGCCGGGGCTACACCTTC	CASSQGTGGRGYTF
TRBJ1-2	NA	13	NA	TRBV28	TGTGCCAGCAGTTTGGGGGAGGACTATGGCTACACCTTC	CASSLGEDYGYTF
TRBJ1-5	NA	13	few	TRBV16	TGTGCCAGCAGCCAATTTGAGGGACTGCCCCAGCATTTT	CASSQFEGLPQHF
TRBJ1-1	NA	15	NA	TRBV18	TGTGCCAGCTCACCTCGTCCGGGGGCCGGGGGTGAAGCTTTCTTT	CASSPRPGAGGEAFF
TRBJ2-7	NA	13	NA	TRBV29-1	TGCAGCGTTGTTTCCACAAGCTCCTACGAGCAGTACTTC	CSVVSTSSYEQYF
TRBJ1-2	NA	13	NA	TRBV18	TGTGCCAGCTCACAGGGATCCGACTATGGCTACACCTTC	CASSQGSDYGYTF